These T cell receptor beta chains were read from a single sample in a study of cytomegalovirus exposure and HLA in healthy donors. The repertoire was sequenced with immunoSEQ multiplex PCR; TCRdb's copy has only in-frame clones and lacks some. The data contain 90,000 or so clones, roughly 80% of them seen just once; the ten biggest clones take up roughly 3.5%. Source material: PBMCs. Receptors originate from a man aged 25 to 40 in good health and CMV-seropositive. Each CDR3 is given with its conserved first and last residue. A D gene is named only where the DNA matches it firmly. Some rows mark clone size as missing; the rest say once, few, many or name a class of expanded clone.

len,abundance,d_gene,v_gene,j_gene,CDR3aa,CDR3nt
16,once,TRBD1,TRBV7-9,TRBJ2-7,CASSVLVPGGSYEQYF,TGTGCCAGCAGCGTTCTAGTCCCAGGGGGATCCTACGAGCAGTACTTC
16,-,-,TRBV13,TRBJ2-4,CASSLSGGLAKNIQYF,TGTGCCAGCAGCCTTAGCGGAGGACTAGCCAAAAACATTCAGTACTTC
15,once,-,TRBV30,TRBJ2-5,CAWSVGQGGRETQYF,TGTGCCTGGAGTGTAGGCCAGGGAGGCCGCGAGACCCAGTACTTC
15,-,TRBD1,TRBV28,TRBJ1-5,CASSSRQGSNQPQHF,TGTGCCAGCAGTTCACGACAGGGGAGCAATCAGCCCCAGCATTTT
15,-,TRBD1,TRBV6-1,TRBJ2-7,CASSEGGQATYEQYF,TGTGCCAGCAGTGAAGGGGGACAGGCCACCTACGAGCAGTACTTC
14,-,-,TRBV2,TRBJ2-5,CASSRLGYQETQYF,TGTGCCAGCAGTCGTCTAGGTTACCAAGAGACCCAGTACTTC
17,-,TRBD2,TRBV4-3,TRBJ2-1,CASSQSSLAGLFNEQFF,TGCGCCAGCAGCCAGTCCTCACTAGCGGGACTCTTCAATGAGCAGTTCTTC
12,-,-,TRBV28,TRBJ2-7,CASSFLGGEQYF,TGTGCCAGCAGTTTCCTTGGAGGCGAGCAGTACTTC
15,-,TRBD1,TRBV7-8,TRBJ1-5,CASSSRQGGNQPQHF,TGTGCCAGCAGCTCAAGACAGGGGGGCAATCAGCCCCAGCATTTT
20,-,-,TRBV30,TRBJ1-3,CAWSAPLGARAPLSGNTIYF,TGTGCCTGGAGTGCCCCGCTGGGGGCCCGGGCCCCTCTCTCTGGAAACACCATATATTTT
17,once,TRBD1,TRBV7-8,TRBJ1-1,CASSAYGQGAKNTEAFF,TGTGCCAGCAGCGCCTATGGACAGGGGGCGAAGAACACTGAAGCTTTCTTT
13,once,TRBD1,TRBV14,TRBJ2-7,CASSQGQVYEQYF,TGTGCCAGCAGCCAGGGACAGGTCTACGAGCAGTACTTC
15,-,TRBD2,TRBV27,TRBJ2-1,CASSPKAGTKNEQFF,TGTGCCAGCAGTCCGAAAGCGGGAACGAAAAATGAGCAGTTCTTC
13,once,-,TRBV7-8,TRBJ1-2,CASSLKQGYGYTF,TGTGCCAGCAGCCTAAAGCAGGGTTATGGCTACACCTTC
15,-,TRBD1,TRBV5-4,TRBJ2-5,CASSLVGRGYETQYF,TGTGCCAGCAGCTTGGTAGGCAGGGGGTACGAGACCCAGTACTTC
15,-,-,TRBV10-2,TRBJ2-1,CASSSGQSSYNEQFF,TGCGCCAGCAGCTCCGGACAGAGCTCCTACAATGAGCAATTCTTC
15,-,-,TRBV6-6,TRBJ2-7,CASSYSRDFSYEQYF,TGTGCCAGCAGTTACAGCCGGGACTTCTCCTACGAGCAGTACTTC
13,-,-,TRBV6-5,TRBJ1-2,CASSYSKGGGYTF,TGTGCCAGCAGTTACTCAAAAGGGGGTGGCTACACCTTC
15,-,-,TRBV4-3,TRBJ1-1,CASSQAFGGNTEAFF,TGCGCCAGCAGCCAAGCCTTCGGGGGGAACACTGAAGCTTTCTTT
14,-,-,TRBV7-2,TRBJ2-5,CASSFVGGQETQYF,TGTGCCAGCAGCTTCGTCGGAGGGCAAGAGACCCAGTACTTC
17,-,TRBD2,TRBV10-3,TRBJ2-5,CAISEMGLAGVGETQYF,TGTGCCATCAGTGAGATGGGACTAGCGGGAGTCGGAGAGACCCAGTACTTC